This T cell receptor beta chain is drawn from a study of T cell clonotyping in hematopoietic cell transplantation. Looking at the study overall: Recipients' pretransplant samples followed cytoreduction. Study results and limitations: CD4 and CD8 repertoire contributions could not be separated without sorting.

V lost 0 bases and J lost 7, with 19 bases in between. Germline lookup yields CDR1 LGHNA and CDR2 YSLEER. The CDR3 is 17 residues long. Note on this clone: Its specificity is unknown.

The protocol was immunoSEQ multiplex PCR, while the TCRdb copy is restricted to in-frame clones and leaves out a portion. Of tens of thousands of clones in the sample, 86% were seen once. The time point: recipient sample about 28 days before transplant, after cytoreduction. Blood collection times were about day -28 and days 30, 100, 180 posttransplant. Sequencing was performed on peripheral blood mononuclear cells, taken before stem cell transplant. The chain uses TRBV4-3 and TRBJ2-1; D unclear. The source is a man between 60 and 75 years old with biphenotypic leukemia. Some clones in this sample may be carry-over from other donors' samples. The CDR3 nucleotides read TGCGCCAGCAGCCAAGATTTTGGCTCATCCCCCCCTAATGAGCAGTTCTTC. It is translated as CASSQDFGSSPPNEQFF.